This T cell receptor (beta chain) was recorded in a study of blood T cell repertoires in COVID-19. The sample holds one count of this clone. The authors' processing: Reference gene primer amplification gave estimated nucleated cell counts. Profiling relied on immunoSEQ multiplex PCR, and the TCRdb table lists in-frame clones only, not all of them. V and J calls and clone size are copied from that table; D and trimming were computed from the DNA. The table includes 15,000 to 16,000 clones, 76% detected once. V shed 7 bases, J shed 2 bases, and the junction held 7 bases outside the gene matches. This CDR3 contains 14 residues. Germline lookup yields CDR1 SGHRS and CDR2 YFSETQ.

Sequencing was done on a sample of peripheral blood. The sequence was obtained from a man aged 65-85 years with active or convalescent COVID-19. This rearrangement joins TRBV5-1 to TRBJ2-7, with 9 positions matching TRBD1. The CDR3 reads CASARDRATYEQYF. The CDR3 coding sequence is TGCGCCAGCGCCCGGGACAGGGCCACCTACGAGCAGTACTTC. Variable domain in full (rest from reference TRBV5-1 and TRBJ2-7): KAGVTQTPRYLIKTRGQQVTLSCSPISGHRSVSWYQQTPGQGLQFLFEYFSETQRNKGNFPGRFSGRQFSNSRSEMNVSTLELGDSALYLCASARDRATYEQYFGPGTRLTVT.